The clone carrying this T cell receptor beta chain was detected only a few times. Its antigen is as yet unknown. The data were obtained in a study of T cells after yellow fever vaccination. Study observations and caveats: The booster saw the reappearance of most primary-vaccination clones (nearly 98% CD4, 80% to 90% CD8).

TCRdb redid the calling of the 5' RACE reads with MiXCR, one entry per CDR3 protein. The table lists around 100,000 distinct CDR3 sequences, more than 7.5% of them singletons. The CDR3 loop spans 16 amino acids. Germline values: CDR1 LGHDT, CDR2 YNNKEL (reference sequence). V dropped 0 bases and J dropped 10 bases, with 18 bases sitting between them. V gene TRBV3-1 combines with J gene TRBJ1-4; no clear D. The TCR was taken from a man in his thirties or forties who received the YFV17D yellow fever vaccine. The input for sequencing was CD8+ T cells sorted from PBMCs, taken 45 days after the yellow fever booster vaccination. The CDR3 reads CASSQDLETSVGKLFF. CDR3 DNA sequence: TGTGCCAGCAGCCAAGATCTCGAAACTTCGGTCGGAAAACTGTTTTTT. The whole variable domain, filled in from reference TRBV3-1 and TRBJ1-4, reads DTAVSQTPKYLVTQMGNDKSIKCEQNLGHDTMYWYKQDSKKFLKIMFSYNNKELIINETVPNRFSPKSPDKAHLNLHINSLELGDSAVYFCASSQDLETSVGKLFFGSGTQLSVL.